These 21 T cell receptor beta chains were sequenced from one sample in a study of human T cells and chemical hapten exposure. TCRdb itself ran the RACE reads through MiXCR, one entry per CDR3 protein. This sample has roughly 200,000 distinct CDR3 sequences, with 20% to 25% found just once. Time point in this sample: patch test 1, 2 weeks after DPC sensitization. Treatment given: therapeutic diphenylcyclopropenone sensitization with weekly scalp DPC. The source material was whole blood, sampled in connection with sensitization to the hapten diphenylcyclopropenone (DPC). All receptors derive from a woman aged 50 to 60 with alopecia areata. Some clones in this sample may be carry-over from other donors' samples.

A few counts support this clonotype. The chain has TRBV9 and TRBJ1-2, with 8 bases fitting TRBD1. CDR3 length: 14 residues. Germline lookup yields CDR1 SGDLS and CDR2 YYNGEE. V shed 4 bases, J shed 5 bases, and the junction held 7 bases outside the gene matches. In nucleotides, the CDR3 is TGTGCCAGCAGCCCCTCGACAGGGGCTTATGGCTACACCTTC. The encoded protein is CASSPSTGAYGYTF.

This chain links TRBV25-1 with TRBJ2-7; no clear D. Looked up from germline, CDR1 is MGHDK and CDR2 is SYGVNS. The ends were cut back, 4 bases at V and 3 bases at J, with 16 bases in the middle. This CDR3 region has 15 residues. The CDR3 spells CASSVLVYPRYEQYF. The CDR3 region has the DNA TGTGCCAGCAGTGTATTGGTCTACCCACGCTACGAGCAGTACTTC.

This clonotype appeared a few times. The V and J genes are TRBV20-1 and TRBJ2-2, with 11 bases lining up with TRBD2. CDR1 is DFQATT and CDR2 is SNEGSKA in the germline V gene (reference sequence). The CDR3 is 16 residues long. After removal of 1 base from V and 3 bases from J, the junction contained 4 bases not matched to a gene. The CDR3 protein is CSARAPLAGDTGELFF. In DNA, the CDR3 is TGCAGTGCTAGAGCCCCACTAGCGGGAGACACCGGGGAGCTGTTTTTT.

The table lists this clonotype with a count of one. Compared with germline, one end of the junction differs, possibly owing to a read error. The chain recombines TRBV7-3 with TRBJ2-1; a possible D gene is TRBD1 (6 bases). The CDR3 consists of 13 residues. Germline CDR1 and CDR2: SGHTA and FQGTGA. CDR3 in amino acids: CTSSSTGDNEQFF. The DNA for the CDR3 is TGTACCAGCAGCTCGACAGGAGACAATGAGCAGTTCTTC.

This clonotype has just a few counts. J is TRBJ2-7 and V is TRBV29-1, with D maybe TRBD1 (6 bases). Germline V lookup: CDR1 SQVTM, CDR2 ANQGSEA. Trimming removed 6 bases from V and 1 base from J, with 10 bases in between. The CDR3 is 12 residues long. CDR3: CSVGTPSYEQYF. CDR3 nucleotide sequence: TGCAGCGTGGGGACACCTTCCTACGAGCAGTACTTC.

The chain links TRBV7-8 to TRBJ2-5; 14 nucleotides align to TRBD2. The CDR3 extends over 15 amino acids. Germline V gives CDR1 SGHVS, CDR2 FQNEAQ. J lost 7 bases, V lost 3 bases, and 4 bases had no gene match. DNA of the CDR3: TGTGCCAGCAGCTTGACTAGCGGGAGGGGGGCGACCCAGTACTTC. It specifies CASSLTSGRGATQYF.

The CDR3: CSAARLGGDTGELFF. The CDR3 DNA is TGCAGTGCTGCCCGACTGGGGGGGGACACCGGGGAGCTGTTTTTT. The J gene is TRBJ2-2, the V gene TRBV20-1, with 7 bases matching TRBD2. CDR1 DFQATT and CDR2 SNEGSKA come from the germline V gene (reference sequence). The CDR3 contains 15 residues. V trimming: 5 bases; J trimming: 3 bases; junction bases outside the gene matches: 9.

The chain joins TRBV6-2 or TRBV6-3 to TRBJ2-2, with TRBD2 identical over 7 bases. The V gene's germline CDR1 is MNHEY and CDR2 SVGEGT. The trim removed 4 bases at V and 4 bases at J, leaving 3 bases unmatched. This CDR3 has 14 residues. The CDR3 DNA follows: TGTGCCAGCAGTTTAACGGGAGGCACCGGGGAGCTGTTTTTT. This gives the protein CASSLTGGTGELFF.

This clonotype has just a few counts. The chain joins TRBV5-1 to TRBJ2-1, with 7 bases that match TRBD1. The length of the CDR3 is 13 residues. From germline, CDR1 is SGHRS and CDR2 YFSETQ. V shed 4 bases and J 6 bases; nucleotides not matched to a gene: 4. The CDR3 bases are TGCGCCAGCAGCCCGGGACAGTCCAATGAGCAGTTCTTC. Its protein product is CASSPGQSNEQFF.

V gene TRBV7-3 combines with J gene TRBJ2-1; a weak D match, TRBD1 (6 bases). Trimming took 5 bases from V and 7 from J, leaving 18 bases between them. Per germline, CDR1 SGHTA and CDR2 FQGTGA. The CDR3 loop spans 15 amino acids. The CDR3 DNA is TGTGCCAGCAGCCGGGACCTGACTCAGGGGAATGAGCAGTTCTTC. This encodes CASSRDLTQGNEQFF. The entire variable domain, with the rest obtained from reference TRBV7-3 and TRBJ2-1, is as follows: GAGVSQTPSNKVTEKGKYVELRCDPISGHTALYWYRQSLGQGPEFLIYFQGTGAADDSGLPNDRFFAVRPEGSVSTLKIQRTERGDSAVYLCASSRDLTQGNEQFFGPGTRLTVL.

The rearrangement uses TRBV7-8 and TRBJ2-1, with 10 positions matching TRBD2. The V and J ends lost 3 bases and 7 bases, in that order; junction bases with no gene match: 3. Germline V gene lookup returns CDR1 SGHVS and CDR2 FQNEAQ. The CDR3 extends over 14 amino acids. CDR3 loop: CASSFEGLANEQFF. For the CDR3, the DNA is TGTGCCAGCAGCTTTGAGGGACTAGCGAATGAGCAGTTCTTC.

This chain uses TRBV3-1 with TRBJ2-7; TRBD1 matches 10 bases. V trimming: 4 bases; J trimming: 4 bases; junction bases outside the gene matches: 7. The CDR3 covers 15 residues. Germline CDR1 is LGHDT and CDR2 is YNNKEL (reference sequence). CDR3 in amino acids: CASSPGQGDAYEQYF. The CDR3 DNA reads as TGTGCCAGCAGCCCCGGACAGGGGGATGCATACGAGCAGTACTTC.

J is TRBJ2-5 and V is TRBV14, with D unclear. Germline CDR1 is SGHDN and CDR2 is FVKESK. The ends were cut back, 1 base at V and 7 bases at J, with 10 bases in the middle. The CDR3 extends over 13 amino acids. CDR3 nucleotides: TGTGCCAGCAGCCAAGGAGCAGCGTCGACCCAGTACTTC. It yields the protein CASSQGAASTQYF.

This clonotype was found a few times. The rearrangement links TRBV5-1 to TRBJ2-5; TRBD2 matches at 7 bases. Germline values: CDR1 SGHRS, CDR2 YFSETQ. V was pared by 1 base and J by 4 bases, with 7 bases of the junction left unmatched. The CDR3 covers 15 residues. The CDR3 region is CASSLWWRESETQYF. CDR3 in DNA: TGCGCCAGCAGCTTGTGGTGGCGGGAGTCAGAGACCCAGTACTTC.

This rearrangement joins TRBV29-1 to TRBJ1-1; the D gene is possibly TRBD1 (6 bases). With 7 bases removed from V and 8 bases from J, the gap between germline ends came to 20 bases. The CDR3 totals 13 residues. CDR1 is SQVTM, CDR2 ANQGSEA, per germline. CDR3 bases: TGCAGCGCGCACACCCTGCCAGGGGCGGAAGCTTTCTTT. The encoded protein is CSAHTLPGAEAFF.

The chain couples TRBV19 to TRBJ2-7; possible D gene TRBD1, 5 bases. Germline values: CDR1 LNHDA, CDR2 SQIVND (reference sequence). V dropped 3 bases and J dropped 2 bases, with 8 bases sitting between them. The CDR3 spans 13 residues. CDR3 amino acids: CASSMTVAYEQYF. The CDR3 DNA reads TGTGCCAGTAGTATGACAGTTGCCTACGAGCAGTACTTC.

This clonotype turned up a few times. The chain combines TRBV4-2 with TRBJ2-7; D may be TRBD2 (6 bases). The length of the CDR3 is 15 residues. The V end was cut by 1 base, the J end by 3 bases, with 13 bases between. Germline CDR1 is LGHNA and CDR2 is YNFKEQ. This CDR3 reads CASSQASAGGYEQYF. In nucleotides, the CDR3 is TGTGCCAGCAGCCAAGCCTCAGCGGGTGGCTACGAGCAGTACTTC.

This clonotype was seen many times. The CDR3 loop reads CASSSPRWERNTGELFF. The CDR3 DNA is TGTGCCAGCAGTTCCCCCAGGTGGGAGCGGAACACCGGGGAGCTGTTTTTT. The chain couples TRBV12-3 or TRBV12-4 to TRBJ2-2; the D gene is possibly TRBD2 (5 bases). V dropped 4 bases and J dropped 1 base, with 16 bases sitting between them. The CDR3 runs to 17 residues.

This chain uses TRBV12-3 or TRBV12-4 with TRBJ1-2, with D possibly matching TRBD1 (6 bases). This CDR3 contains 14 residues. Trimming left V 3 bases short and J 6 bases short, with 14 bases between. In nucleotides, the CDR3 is TGTGCCAGCAGTTTCGCACAGGGAGAGGATGGCTACACCTTC. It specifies CASSFAQGEDGYTF.

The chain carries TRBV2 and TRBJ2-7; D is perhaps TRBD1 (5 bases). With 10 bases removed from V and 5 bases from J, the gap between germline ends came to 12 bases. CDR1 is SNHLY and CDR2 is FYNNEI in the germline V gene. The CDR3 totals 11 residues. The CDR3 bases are TGTGCCACCCTACAGGACCACGAGCAGTACTTC. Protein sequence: CATLQDHEQYF.

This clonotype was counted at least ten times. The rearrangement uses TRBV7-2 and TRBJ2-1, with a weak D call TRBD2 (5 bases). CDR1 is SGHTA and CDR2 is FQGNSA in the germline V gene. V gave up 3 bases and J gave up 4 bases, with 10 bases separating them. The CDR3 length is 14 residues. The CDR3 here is CASSLPGGYNEQFF. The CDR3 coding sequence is TGTGCCAGCAGCTTGCCCGGCGGGTACAATGAGCAGTTCTTC.